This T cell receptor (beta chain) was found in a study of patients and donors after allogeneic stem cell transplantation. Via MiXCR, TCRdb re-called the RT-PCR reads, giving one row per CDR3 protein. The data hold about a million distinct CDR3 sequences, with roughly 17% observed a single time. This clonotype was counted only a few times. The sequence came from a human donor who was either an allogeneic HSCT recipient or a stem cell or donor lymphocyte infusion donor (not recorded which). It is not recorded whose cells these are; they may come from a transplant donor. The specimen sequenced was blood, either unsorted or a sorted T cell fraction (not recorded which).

CDR3 DNA: TGCAGCGTTATCGGGGACCAAGAGACCCAGTACTTC. This encodes CSVIGDQETQYF. The chain carries TRBV29-1 and TRBJ2-5, with a possible D match to TRBD2 (5 bases). There are 12 residues in the CDR3. The V gene lost 5 bases and the J gene lost 0 bases, with 7 bases spanning the gap. Looked up from germline, CDR1 is SQVTM and CDR2 is ANQGSEA.